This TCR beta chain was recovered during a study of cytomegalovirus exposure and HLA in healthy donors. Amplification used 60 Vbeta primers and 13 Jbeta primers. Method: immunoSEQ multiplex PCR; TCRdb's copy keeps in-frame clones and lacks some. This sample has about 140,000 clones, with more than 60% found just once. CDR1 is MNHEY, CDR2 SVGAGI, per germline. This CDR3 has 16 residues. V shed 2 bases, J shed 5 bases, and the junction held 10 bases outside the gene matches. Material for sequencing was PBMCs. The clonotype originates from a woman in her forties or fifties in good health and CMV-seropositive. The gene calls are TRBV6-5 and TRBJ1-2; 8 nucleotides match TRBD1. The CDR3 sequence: CASSYLGDRGEYGYTF. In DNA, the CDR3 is TGTGCCAGCAGTTACCTGGGAGACAGGGGTGAATATGGCTACACCTTC.